This T cell receptor (beta chain) was retrieved from a study of T cells in Graves' hyperthyroidism and ophthalmopathy. Graves' hyperthyroidism is called stable when ophthalmopathy does not progress within 18 months. The V and J ends lost 6 bases and 2 bases respectively, with 5 bases between them. This CDR3 spans 12 amino acids. CDR1 LNHDA and CDR2 SQIVND come from the germline V gene (reference sequence). It was RNA transcripts that yielded the amplified TCR beta CDR3 regions. HTBI primers drove first-round RT-PCR of the TCR CDR3. TCRdb reprocessed the multiplex PCR reads with MiXCR, giving one entry per CDR3 protein. The sample lists under 650,000 distinct CDR3 sequences, under 20% occurring once.

This TCR derives from a woman in her twenties or thirties with Graves' hyperthyroidism. The chain uses TRBV19 and TRBJ1-5; D remains unclear. Material for sequencing was blood. The CDR3 region has the DNA TGTGCCAGTAGACGGGGCAATCAGCCCCAGCATTTT. Protein sequence: CASRRGNQPQHF.